This T cell receptor beta chain was sequenced in a study of control samples from healthy donors and cancer patients. V shed 8 bases and J 0 bases; nucleotides not matched to a gene: 10. Germline V CDR1 and CDR2: MDHEN, SYDVKM. This CDR3 is 15 amino acids long. The table came from immunoSEQ multiplex PCR; TCRdb's copy has only in-frame clones and leaves some out. The table lists around 75,000 clones, 85% to 95% of them singletons. The chain couples TRBV28 to TRBJ2-7; the match to TRBD1 covers 7 bases. The sequenced sample was blood. The TCR comes from an older woman in good health. The CDR3 loop is CASRTWTGHSYEQYF. The CDR3 DNA reads TGTGCCAGCCGGACTTGGACAGGACACTCCTACGAGCAGTACTTC.